This T cell receptor (beta chain) is drawn from a study of blood T cell repertoires in COVID-19. Study information: Both acute and convalescent COVID-19 samples were obtained from the United States, Italy and Spain. PBMCs, B-cell-depleted T cells, or T cells provided the cDNA or gDNA that made up the material.

The V and J ends lost 1 base and 3 bases respectively, with 4 bases between them. The CDR3 is 13 amino acids. Germline CDR1 is MNHEY and CDR2 is SVGEGT. Per the study methods: Cell counts per sample came from amplifying reference gene primers. TCRdb's copy holds only in-frame clones and misses some; the assay was immunoSEQ multiplex PCR. From that table come the V and J calls and clone size; the DNA was used to work out D and trimming. The top ten clones hold approximately 3.5% of a sample with 93,000 or so clones, about 90% of them seen once. This receptor was identified in a human donor in a cohort sampled during active COVID-19. V gene TRBV6-2 or TRBV6-3 combines with J gene TRBJ1-5; D is undetermined. Sequencing was done on a sample of peripheral blood. For the CDR3, the DNA is TGTGCCAGCAGTTACTTGTACAATCAGCCCCAGCATTTT. Translation: CASSYLYNQPQHF.